This paragraph reports one TCR beta chain. The V end was cut by 2 bases, the J end by 0 bases, with 5 bases between. The CDR3 has 13 amino acids. CDR1 SQVTM and CDR2 ANQGSEA come from the germline V gene. The data belong to a study of blood T cell repertoires in COVID-19. At the level of the study: Sample material is recorded as cDNA or gDNA derived from T cells, B-cell-depleted T cells, or PBMCs.

The repertoire was sequenced with immunoSEQ multiplex PCR; TCRdb's copy has only in-frame clones and lacks some. Among about 160,000 clones listed, approximately 79% were seen once. The chain has TRBV29-1 and TRBJ1-3, with unresolved D. Sample: peripheral blood. The origin of this receptor is a woman aged 60 to 75 with COVID-19, enrolled during active disease. The chain's CDR3 is CSVETSSGNTIYF. CDR3 nucleotides: TGCAGCGTTGAAACCAGCTCTGGAAACACCATATATTTT.